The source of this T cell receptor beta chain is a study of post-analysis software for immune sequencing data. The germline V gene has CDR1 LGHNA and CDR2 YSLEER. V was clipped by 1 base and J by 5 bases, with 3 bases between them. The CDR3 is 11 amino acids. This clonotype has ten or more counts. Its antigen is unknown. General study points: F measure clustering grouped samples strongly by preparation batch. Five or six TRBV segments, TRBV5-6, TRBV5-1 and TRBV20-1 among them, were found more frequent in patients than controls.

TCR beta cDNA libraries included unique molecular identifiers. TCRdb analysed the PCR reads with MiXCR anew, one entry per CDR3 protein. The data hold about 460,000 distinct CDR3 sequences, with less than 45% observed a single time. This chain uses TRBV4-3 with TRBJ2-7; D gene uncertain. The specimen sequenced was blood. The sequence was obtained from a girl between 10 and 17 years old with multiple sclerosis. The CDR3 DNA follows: TGCGCCAGCAGCCAAGGAGACGAGCAGTACTTC. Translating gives CASSQGDEQYF.